This is a list of T cell receptor beta chains from one sample in a study of T cells after yellow fever vaccination. TCRdb itself ran the 5' RACE reads through MiXCR, one entry per CDR3 protein. The sample has nearly 550,000 distinct CDR3 sequences, about 19% seen once. Sequencing used PBMCs, obtained 15 days after the yellow fever booster vaccination. The receptors stem from a man in his thirties or forties who received the YFV17D yellow fever vaccine. The CDR3 runs from the conserved cysteine through the conserved F or W. A D gene is named only where the DNA matches it firmly. The size of a clone is reported for some rows only, either as once, few or many, or as a class for expanded clones.

size: few; V: TRBV28; D: NA; J: TRBJ1-1; CDR3: CASTSPLIAFF; DNA: TGTGCCAGCACCTCCCCACTGATAGCTTTCTTT
size: NA; V: TRBV30; D: TRBD2; J: TRBJ2-5; CDR3: CAWLKGWTSGVQETQYF; DNA: TGTGCCTGGCTAAAGGGGTGGACTAGCGGGGTCCAAGAGACCCAGTACTTC
size: NA; V: TRBV29-1; D: NA; J: TRBJ2-3; CDR3: CSVFRTWRTDTQYF; DNA: TGCAGCGTTTTCCGAACATGGCGCACAGATACGCAGTATTTT
size: few; V: TRBV7-9; D: NA; J: TRBJ2-3; CDR3: CASSFWSIDTQYF; DNA: TGTGCCAGCAGCTTTTGGAGTATTGATACGCAGTATTTT
size: few; V: TRBV20-1; D: TRBD1; J: TRBJ2-5; CDR3: CSAGQGAAAQYF; DNA: TGCAGTGCTGGACAGGGGGCGGCAGCCCAGTACTTC
size: NA; V: TRBV5-6; D: NA; J: TRBJ1-2; CDR3: CASSLAGGYTF; DNA: TGTGCCAGCAGCTTGGCTGGAGGCTACACCTTC
size: few; V: TRBV7-2; D: NA; J: TRBJ1-2; CDR3: CASSLVAGPSNYGYTF; DNA: TGTGCCAGCAGCTTAGTGGCAGGTCCCTCTAACTATGGCTACACCTTC
size: few; V: TRBV6-2/TRBV6-3; D: NA; J: TRBJ2-4; CDR3: CASRRDGPLAKNIQYF; DNA: TGTGCCAGCAGACGGGACGGACCTCTAGCCAAAAACATTCAGTACTTC
size: NA; V: TRBV7-8; D: TRBD2; J: TRBJ2-3; CDR3: CASSSGRLAGGRDTQYF; DNA: TGTGCCAGCAGCTCCGGCAGACTAGCGGGAGGGAGAGATACGCAGTATTTT
size: NA; V: TRBV5-1; D: TRBD2; J: TRBJ2-7; CDR3: CASSQGLAGDEQYF; DNA: TGCGCCAGCAGCCAGGGACTAGCGGGAGACGAGCAGTACTTC
size: NA; V: TRBV12-3/TRBV12-4; D: NA; J: TRBJ2-7; CDR3: CASSLGVGIYEQYF; DNA: TGTGCCAGCAGTTTAGGGGTGGGGATCTACGAGCAGTACTTC
size: NA; V: TRBV7-9; D: NA; J: TRBJ2-7; CDR3: CASSNNYEQYF; DNA: TGTGCCAGCAGCAACAATTACGAGCAGTACTTC
size: NA; V: TRBV7-8; D: TRBD2; J: TRBJ2-1; CDR3: CASSLPPGLAGYNEQFF; DNA: TGTGCCAGCAGCTTACCCCCCGGACTAGCGGGATACAATGAGCAGTTCTTC
size: few; V: TRBV7-9; D: TRBD2; J: TRBJ2-1; CDR3: CASSSGWGGQFF; DNA: TGTGCCAGCAGCTCCGGGTGGGGGGGGCAGTTCTTC
size: NA; V: TRBV18; D: TRBD1; J: TRBJ2-3; CDR3: CASSPLPGQGDTDTQYF; DNA: TGTGCCAGCTCACCCTTACCGGGACAGGGGGACACAGATACGCAGTATTTT
size: NA; V: TRBV9; D: TRBD2; J: TRBJ2-7; CDR3: CASSVGAGATSYEQYF; DNA: TGTGCCAGCAGCGTGGGAGCGGGAGCGACTTCCTACGAGCAGTACTTC